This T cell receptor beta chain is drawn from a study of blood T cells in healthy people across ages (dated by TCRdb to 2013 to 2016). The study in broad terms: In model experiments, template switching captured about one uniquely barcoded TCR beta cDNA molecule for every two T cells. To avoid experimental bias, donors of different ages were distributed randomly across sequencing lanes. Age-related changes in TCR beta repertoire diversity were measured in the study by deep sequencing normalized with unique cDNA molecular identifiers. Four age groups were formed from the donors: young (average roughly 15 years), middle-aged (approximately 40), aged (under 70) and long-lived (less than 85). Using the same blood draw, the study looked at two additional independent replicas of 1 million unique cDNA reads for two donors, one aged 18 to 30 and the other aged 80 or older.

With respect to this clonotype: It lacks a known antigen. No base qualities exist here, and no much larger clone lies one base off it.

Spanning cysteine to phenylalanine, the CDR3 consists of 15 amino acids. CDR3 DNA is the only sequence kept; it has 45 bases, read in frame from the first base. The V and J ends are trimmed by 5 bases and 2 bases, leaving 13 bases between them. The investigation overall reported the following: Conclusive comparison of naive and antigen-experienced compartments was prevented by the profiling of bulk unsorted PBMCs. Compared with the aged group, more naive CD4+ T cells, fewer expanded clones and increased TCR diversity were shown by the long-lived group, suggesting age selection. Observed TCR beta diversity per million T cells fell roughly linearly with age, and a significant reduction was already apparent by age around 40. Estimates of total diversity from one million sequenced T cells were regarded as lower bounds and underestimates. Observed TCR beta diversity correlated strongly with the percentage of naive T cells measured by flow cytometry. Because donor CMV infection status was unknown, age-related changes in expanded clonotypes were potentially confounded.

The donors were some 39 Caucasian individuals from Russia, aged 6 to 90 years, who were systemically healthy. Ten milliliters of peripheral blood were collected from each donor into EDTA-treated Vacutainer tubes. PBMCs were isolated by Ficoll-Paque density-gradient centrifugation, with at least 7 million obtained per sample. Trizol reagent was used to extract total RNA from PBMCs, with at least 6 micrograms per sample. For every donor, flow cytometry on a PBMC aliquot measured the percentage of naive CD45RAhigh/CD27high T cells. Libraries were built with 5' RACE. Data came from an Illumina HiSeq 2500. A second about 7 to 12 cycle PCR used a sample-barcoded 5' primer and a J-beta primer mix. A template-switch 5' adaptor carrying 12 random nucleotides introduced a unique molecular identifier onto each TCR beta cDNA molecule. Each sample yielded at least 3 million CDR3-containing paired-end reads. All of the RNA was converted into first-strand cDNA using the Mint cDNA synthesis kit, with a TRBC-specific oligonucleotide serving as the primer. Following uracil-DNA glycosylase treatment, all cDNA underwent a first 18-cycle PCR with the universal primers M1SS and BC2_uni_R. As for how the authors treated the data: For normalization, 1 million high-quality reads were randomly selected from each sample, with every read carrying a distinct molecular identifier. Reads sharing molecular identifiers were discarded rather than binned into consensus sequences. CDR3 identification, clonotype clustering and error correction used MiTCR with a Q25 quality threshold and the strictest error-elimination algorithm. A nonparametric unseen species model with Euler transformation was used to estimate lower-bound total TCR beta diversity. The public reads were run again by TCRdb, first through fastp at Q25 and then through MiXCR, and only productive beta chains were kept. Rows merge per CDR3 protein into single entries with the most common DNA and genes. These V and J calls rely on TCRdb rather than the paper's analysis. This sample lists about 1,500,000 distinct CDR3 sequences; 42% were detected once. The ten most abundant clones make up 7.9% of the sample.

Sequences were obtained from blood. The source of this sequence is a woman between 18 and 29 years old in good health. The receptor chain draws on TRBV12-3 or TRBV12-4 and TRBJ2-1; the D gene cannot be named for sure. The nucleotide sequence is TGTGCCAGCAGTATCCTAGTTGGAGCCTACAATGAGCAGTTCTTC. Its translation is CASSILVGAYNEQFF.